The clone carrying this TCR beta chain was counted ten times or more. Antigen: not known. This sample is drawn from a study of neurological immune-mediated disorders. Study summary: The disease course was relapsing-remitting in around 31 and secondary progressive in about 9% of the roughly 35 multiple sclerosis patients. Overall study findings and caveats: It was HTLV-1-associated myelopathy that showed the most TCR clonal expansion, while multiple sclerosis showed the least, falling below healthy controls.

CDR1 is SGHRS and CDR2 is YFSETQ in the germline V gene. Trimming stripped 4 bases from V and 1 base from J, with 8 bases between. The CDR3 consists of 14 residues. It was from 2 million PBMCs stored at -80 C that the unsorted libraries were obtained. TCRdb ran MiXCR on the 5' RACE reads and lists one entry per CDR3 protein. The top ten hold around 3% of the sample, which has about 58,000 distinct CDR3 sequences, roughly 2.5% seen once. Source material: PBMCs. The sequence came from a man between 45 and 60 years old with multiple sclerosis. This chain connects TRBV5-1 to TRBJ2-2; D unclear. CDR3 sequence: CASSPMGNTGELFF. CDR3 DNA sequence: TGCGCCAGCAGCCCTATGGGGAACACCGGGGAGCTGTTTTTT.